The subject of this entry is one T cell receptor beta chain. Its antigen is not identified. The data originate from a study of graft-versus-host responses after intestinal transplantation. Per the germline V gene, CDR1 is SEHNR and CDR2 is FQNEAQ (reference sequence). V was pared by 2 bases and J by 3 bases, with 12 bases between. The CDR3 is 15 residues long. Assay: immunoSEQ multiplex PCR; the TCRdb copy retains only in-frame clones and omits some. The table includes about 81,000 clones, about 89% detected once. The rearrangement joins TRBV7-9 to TRBJ2-3; D unclear. The sequence came from a human donor who received an intestinal transplant. The sample consisted of unstimulated CD4+ T cells sorted from spleen or lymph node cells, taken before intestinal transplant. The CDR3 DNA reads as TGTGCCAGCAGCTTATCGACTGTGATGACAGATACGCAGTATTTT. It yields the protein CASSLSTVMTDTQYF.